In this sample, the clone carrying this T cell receptor (beta chain) turned up a few times. TCRdb passed the RT-PCR reads through MiXCR, listing each CDR3 protein once. Of about a million distinct CDR3 sequences listed, about a sixth are singletons. This sample is drawn from a study of patients and donors after allogeneic stem cell transplantation. The CDR3 length is 15 residues. In germline, CDR1 is SEHNR, CDR2 FQNEAQ (reference sequence). Trimming took 1 base from V and 4 from J, leaving 13 bases between them. This chain links TRBV7-9 with TRBJ1-1, with D possibly TRBD1 on 6 matching bases. The specimen was blood, either unsorted or a sorted T cell fraction (not recorded which). This sequence originates from a human donor who was either an allogeneic HSCT recipient or a stem cell or donor lymphocyte infusion donor (not recorded which). It is not recorded whose cells these are; they may come from a transplant donor. The CDR3 loop reads CASSLGGGSSTEAFF. The CDR3, as DNA: TGTGCCAGCAGCTTAGGTGGGGGCTCGAGCACTGAAGCTTTCTTT. The variable domain in full, completed from reference TRBV7-9 and TRBJ1-1, reads DTGVSQNPRHKITKRGQNVTFRCDPISEHNRLYWYRQTLGQGPEFLTYFQNEAQLEKSRLLSDRFSAERPKGSFSTLEIQRTEQGDSAMYLCASSLGGGSSTEAFFGQGTRLTVV.